A selection of T cell receptor beta chains follows, all from one sample in a study of T-cell memory formation after mild COVID-19. TCRdb used MiXCR to reprocess the 5' RACE reads, holding one entry per CDR3 protein. Of more than 120,000 distinct CDR3 sequences listed, 6% to 7% are singletons. The sample was PBMCs or a T cell subset sorted from them (not recorded which). These receptor sequences come from an adult woman who had mild COVID-19 (a few samples of this study predate the infection). Cell type and time point are not known. The CDR3 runs from the conserved cysteine through the conserved F or W. Fields, in order: clone size, D gene, J gene, V gene, CDR3 protein, CDR3 DNA. The D gene is left open where the match is weak. Clone sizes are given selectively: once, few, many, or a class where the clone is expanded.

. . TRBJ1-1 TRBV12-3/TRBV12-4 CASSLVAGAATEAFF TGTGCCAGCAGTTTAGTAGCTGGGGCGGCCACTGAAGCTTTCTTT
few . TRBJ2-3 TRBV6-1 CASSVQGRVSTDTQYF TGTGCCAGCAGTGTTCAGGGTAGGGTTAGCACAGATACGCAGTATTTT
. . TRBJ2-5 TRBV12-3/TRBV12-4 CASSLGGLGGETQYF TGTGCCAGCAGTTTAGGTGGCCTAGGTGGGGAGACCCAGTACTTC
many TRBD2 TRBJ2-7 TRBV11-2 CASSRGLAGSYEQYF TGTGCCAGCAGCCGCGGCCTAGCGGGGTCCTACGAGCAGTACTTC
once . TRBJ2-6 TRBV7-9 CASSLWNPGANVLTF TGTGCCAGCAGCTTATGGAACCCTGGGGCCAACGTCCTGACTTTC
few . TRBJ2-7 TRBV3-1 CASSLNPRGDNEQYF TGTGCCAGCAGCTTAAATCCTCGCGGAGATAACGAGCAGTACTTC
few . TRBJ2-6 TRBV4-1 CASSHQGAARSGANVLTF TGCGCCAGCAGCCACCAAGGGGCAGCCCGCTCTGGGGCCAACGTCCTGACTTTC
few . TRBJ2-5 TRBV5-5 CASRPGPSANQETQYF TGTGCCAGCCGACCGGGACCTTCGGCGAACCAAGAGACCCAGTACTTC
. . TRBJ1-2 TRBV12-3/TRBV12-4 CASSLFGAHGYTF TGTGCCAGCAGCCTCTTTGGGGCCCATGGCTACACCTTC
. TRBD1 TRBJ1-1 TRBV20-1 CSARYRGAKEGNTEAFF TGCAGTGCTAGATACAGGGGCGCCAAGGAAGGGAACACTGAAGCTTTCTTT
many TRBD2 TRBJ2-7 TRBV4-3 CASSQTPNSGRRYF TGCGCCAGCAGCCAGACCCCAAATAGCGGGAGACGGTACTTC
many TRBD2 TRBJ2-1 TRBV11-1 CASSRGGNSGNNEQFF TGTGCCAGCAGCCGAGGGGGTAATAGCGGGAACAATGAGCAGTTCTTC
. . TRBJ2-7 TRBV5-4 CASSPGLQNAEQYF TGTGCCAGCAGCCCCGGCCTGCAAAATGCCGAGCAGTACTTC
many . TRBJ2-3 TRBV5-1 CASSFQETDTQYF TGCGCCAGCAGCTTCCAGGAGACAGATACGCAGTATTTT
few . TRBJ1-2 TRBV27 CASTLPHSNYGYTF TGTGCCAGCACCCTACCCCACAGCAACTATGGCTACACCTTC
many . TRBJ1-5 TRBV7-8 CASSLVGGNQPQHF TGTGCCAGCAGCTTAGTAGGTGGAAATCAGCCCCAGCATTTT
many . TRBJ1-1 TRBV6-5 CASRDMGTEAFF TGTGCCAGCAGAGACATGGGCACTGAAGCTTTCTTT
many . TRBJ1-4 TRBV7-8 CASSRREGEKLFF TGTGCCAGCAGCCGGAGGGAGGGTGAAAAACTGTTTTTT
many . TRBJ1-2 TRBV5-1 CASSPRRRDLYGYTF TGCGCCAGCAGCCCCCGACGTCGGGATCTTTATGGCTACACCTTC
many . TRBJ1-6 TRBV4-1 CASSQGAGYNSPLHF TGCGCCAGCAGCCAAGGGGCAGGGTATAATTCACCCCTCCACTTT
many TRBD1 TRBJ2-7 TRBV24-1 CATSDPSGTEYEQYF TGTGCCACCAGTGATCCCTCCGGGACAGAGTACGAGCAGTACTTC
many . TRBJ2-1 TRBV7-3 CASSLGSPVGRNNEQFF TGTGCCAGCAGCTTAGGGAGCCCCGTTGGTAGGAACAATGAGCAGTTCTTC
many . TRBJ2-7 TRBV4-2 CASSQVGRSSYEQYF TGTGCCAGCAGCCAAGTGGGCAGATCGTCCTACGAGCAGTACTTC
few . TRBJ2-1 TRBV6-5 CASSPSGPRGEQFF TGTGCCAGCAGTCCCAGTGGGCCTAGAGGGGAGCAGTTCTTC
many TRBD1 TRBJ2-6 TRBV9 CASSLQGAGANVLTF TGTGCCAGCAGCCTACAGGGGGCCGGGGCCAACGTCCTGACTTTC
. TRBD1 TRBJ2-1 TRBV9 CASSANHGTAYNEQFF TGTGCCAGCAGCGCTAACCACGGGACAGCCTACAATGAGCAGTTCTTC
few TRBD2 TRBJ2-1 TRBV7-8 CASSPRTSGGARGSYNEQFF TGTGCCAGCAGCCCGCGGACTAGCGGGGGGGCCCGGGGTTCCTACAATGAGCAGTTCTTC
few . TRBJ1-5 TRBV7-8 CASSLEGSDQPQHF TGTGCCAGCAGCTTAGAGGGTTCGGATCAGCCCCAGCATTTT
. . TRBJ2-7 TRBV5-1 CASSLTWGSIPGEQYF TGCGCCAGCAGCTTGACGTGGGGGTCCATTCCCGGCGAGCAGTACTTC
many . TRBJ1-6 TRBV7-2 CASSWGTNNSPLHF TGTGCCAGCAGCTGGGGTACAAATAATTCACCCCTCCACTTT
few TRBD2 TRBJ2-3 TRBV7-6 CASSLANGLAGVTDTQYF TGTGCCAGCAGCTTAGCTAATGGACTAGCGGGGGTGACAGATACGCAGTATTTT
many TRBD1 TRBJ2-7 TRBV29-1 CSVLINTGGAYNEQYF TGCAGCGTTCTGATTAATACAGGGGGCGCTTACAACGAGCAGTACTTC
many . TRBJ1-2 TRBV27 CASSPTGQGGYGYTF TGTGCCAGCAGTCCCACGGGGCAGGGTGGCTATGGCTACACCTTC
few . TRBJ1-5 TRBV7-7 CATSPWNQPQHF TGTGCCACCAGTCCCTGGAATCAGCCCCAGCATTTT
few TRBD1 TRBJ1-5 TRBV12-3/TRBV12-4 CASSLKGRGDNQPQHF TGTGCCAGCAGTTTAAAAGGCAGGGGGGACAATCAGCCCCAGCATTTT
many TRBD1 TRBJ2-4 TRBV3-1 CASSPWTGGSSLAKNIQYF TGTGCCAGCAGTCCTTGGACAGGGGGCTCTTCGCTAGCCAAAAACATTCAGTACTTC
. . TRBJ2-4 TRBV20-1 CSAPGPGPSGNIQYF TGCAGTGCCCCAGGTCCCGGTCCCTCGGGGAACATTCAGTACTTC
few . TRBJ2-3 TRBV27 CASKRRGREGTDTQYF TGTGCCAGCAAAAGACGGGGGCGTGAAGGAACAGATACGCAGTATTTT
many TRBD2 TRBJ2-7 TRBV7-2 CASSLRLAGGPNEQYF TGTGCCAGCAGCTTAAGACTAGCGGGAGGGCCGAACGAGCAGTACTTC
many TRBD2 TRBJ2-1 TRBV12-5 CASGIDGTSGEYYNEQFF TGTGCTAGTGGTATTGATGGGACTAGCGGAGAGTACTACAATGAGCAGTTCTTC
. . TRBJ2-2 TRBV4-2 CASSQDTGPNTGELFF TGTGCCAGCAGCCAAGATACCGGACCCAACACCGGGGAGCTGTTTTTT
. . TRBJ1-1 TRBV20-1 CSARDGGIANTEAFF TGCAGTGCTAGAGACGGGGGCATCGCGAACACTGAAGCTTTCTTT
. . TRBJ2-7 TRBV27 CASSLSLGATYEQYF TGTGCCAGCAGTTTATCACTTGGGGCAACCTACGAGCAGTACTTC
many . TRBJ1-6 TRBV4-3 CASSQDRHWSALPLHF TGCGCCAGCAGCCAAGATCGTCACTGGTCAGCCCTACCCCTCCACTTT
. . TRBJ1-6 TRBV6-5 CASSYRTSSSYNSPLHF TGTGCCAGCAGTTACAGGACCTCAAGCTCCTATAATTCACCCCTCCACTTT
. TRBD2 TRBJ2-5 TRBV5-1 CASSWMRGEETQYF TGCGCCAGCAGCTGGATGCGGGGGGAAGAGACCCAGTACTTC
many . TRBJ2-3 TRBV10-3 CAIGGTDTQYF TGTGCCATCGGAGGCACAGATACGCAGTATTTT
. TRBD2 TRBJ2-7 TRBV19 CASSPSGPNYEQYF TGTGCCAGTAGCCCTAGCGGACCCAACTACGAGCAGTACTTC
few TRBD2 TRBJ2-1 TRBV27 CASSPLGLAGGRQFF TGTGCCAGCAGTCCCCTGGGACTAGCGGGAGGGCGTCAGTTCTTC
. . TRBJ1-1 TRBV2 CASSEFRANTEAFF TGTGCCAGCAGTGAATTCAGGGCAAACACTGAAGCTTTCTTT
. . TRBJ2-7 TRBV5-6 CASSFRLVREQYF TGTGCCAGCAGCTTTCGACTAGTTCGCGAGCAGTACTTC
. TRBD2 TRBJ2-3 TRBV12-3/TRBV12-4 CASSLRLAGHLSTRTQYF TGTGCCAGCAGTTTGCGCCTAGCGGGCCACCTGAGCACAAGAACGCAGTATTTT